These 32 T cell receptor beta chains were all obtained from the same sample, sequenced in a study of shared clonotypes between healthy human individuals. The method was immunoSEQ multiplex PCR; TCRdb's version includes in-frame clones alone and lacks a portion of them. The sample yields 2 million to 3 million clones, roughly 93% seen once. Source material: naive CD4+ T cells from PBMCs. Subset defined: CD45RA+ positively selected. All receptors derive from a man aged 18 to 30 in good health. Some clones in this sample may be carry-over from other donors' samples.

J is TRBJ2-1 and V is TRBV29-1; 9 bases are shared with TRBD1. V dropped 5 bases and J dropped 11; count of bases not matched to a gene: 10. There are 13 residues in the CDR3. CDR1 SQVTM and CDR2 ANQGSEA come from the germline V gene. The DNA of the CDR3 is TGCAGCGTTAGCCGGGACAGGGTCCAACAGCAGTTCTTC. Translating it yields CSVSRDRVQQQFF.

J is TRBJ2-1 and V is TRBV7-3; 8 nucleotides align to TRBD2. CDR3 length equals 15 residues. V lost 3 bases and J lost 6; bases outside the gene matches: 7. In germline, CDR1 is SGHTA, CDR2 FQGTGA. The CDR3 region is CASSFVGGASNEQFF. The CDR3 bases are TGTGCCAGCAGCTTCGTCGGGGGGGCCTCCAATGAGCAGTTCTTC.

The chain employs TRBV6-5 and TRBJ2-3; D assignment may be TRBD1 or TRBD2 (6 bases each). V was clipped by 6 bases and J by 12 bases, with 25 bases between them. Germline V gene sequence: CDR1 MNHEY, CDR2 SVGAGI. The CDR3 length is 15 residues. The CDR3, as DNA: TGTGCCAGCAGCCGGACAGAAGGAATAGCGGCCCGACAGTATTTT. This gives the protein CASSRTEGIAARQYF.

The chain links TRBV18 to TRBJ2-7; 9 bases map to TRBD1. The CDR3 contains 15 residues. The junction had 9 bases not matched to a gene; V was cut back by 3 bases and J by 6 bases. In germline, CDR1 is KGHSH, CDR2 LQKENI. CDR3 region: CASSPPGTGPLEQYF. The CDR3 DNA follows: TGTGCCAGCTCACCCCCCGGGACAGGGCCCCTCGAGCAGTACTTC.

The chain has TRBV28 and TRBJ2-5; possibly TRBD2 for D (5 bases). In germline, CDR1 is MDHEN, CDR2 SYDVKM. The CDR3 runs to 11 residues. V lost 9 bases, J lost 7 bases, and 12 bases lay in between. As DNA, the CDR3 is TGTGCCAGTGGAGGTCCCGGGACCCAGTACTTC. As protein: CASGGPGTQYF.

A remark on this clone: This sample includes further DNA sequences coding for the same CDR3. The gene calls are TRBV7-9 and TRBJ1-1, with D possibly matching TRBD1 (6 bases). Germline loops: CDR1 SEHNR, CDR2 FQNEAQ (reference sequence). V was shortened by 1 base and J by 1 base, with 7 bases between the two germline ends. The CDR3 runs to 14 residues. The CDR3 loop is CASSLGGANTEAFF. For the CDR3, the DNA is TGTGCCAGCAGCTTAGGGGGGGCGAACACTGAAGCTTTCTTT.

The genes are TRBV5-5 and TRBJ2-7, with 7 bases matching TRBD2. The CDR3 length is 14 residues. Trimming cost V 0 bases and J 7 bases; bases outside gene matches: 7. The germline CDR1 and CDR2 sequences are SGHKS and YYEKEE (reference sequence). CDR3 amino acids: CASSLARREREQYF. The CDR3 nucleotides read TGTGCCAGCAGCTTGGCCCGGCGGGAGAGGGAGCAGTACTTC. Using reference TRBV5-5 and TRBJ2-7 for the parts outside the CDR3, the full variable domain is DAGVTQSPTHLIKTRGQQVTLRCSPISGHKSVSWYQQVLGQGPQFIFQYYEKEERGRGNFPDRFSARQFPNYSSELNVNALLLGDSALYLCASSLARREREQYFGPGTRLTVT.

The chain is built from TRBV10-3 and TRBJ1-5; 11 nucleotides match TRBD1. The V and J ends lost 3 bases and 7 bases, in that order; junction bases with no gene match: 14. CDR1 is ENHRY, CDR2 SYGVKD, per germline. CDR3 length: 18 amino acids. CDR3 sequence: CAISDPTRDRGDKQPQHF. The CDR3 DNA sequence: TGTGCCATCAGTGATCCGACCAGGGACAGGGGGGATAAGCAGCCCCAGCATTTT.

Notes on this clone: The sample has other DNA sequences that encode this CDR3 too. The V call is TRBV5-1, the J call TRBJ1-4; the D gene is possibly TRBD1 (6 bases). The CDR3 loop spans 15 amino acids. Between the trimmed V and J ends, which lost 4 bases and 8 bases, there was a span of 18 bases. The germline CDR1 and CDR2 sequences are SGHRS and YFSETQ. CDR3 bases: TGCGCCAGCAGCCAGATACAGGGAAGTTTCGAAAAACTGTTTTTT. Translated: CASSQIQGSFEKLFF.

The chain employs TRBV7-2 and TRBJ2-7; 8 bases are shared with TRBD2. The CDR3 sequence is 16 residues long. V shed 0 bases and J 2 bases; nucleotides not matched to a gene: 6. CDR1 is SGHTA and CDR2 is FQGNSA in the germline V gene. Written as DNA, the CDR3 is TGTGCCAGCAGCTTAGCGGTCCGCGGGGGGACCTACGAGCAGTACTTC. It translates to CASSLAVRGGTYEQYF. The full variable domain, rest sourced from reference TRBV7-2 and TRBJ2-7, is GAGVSQSPSNKVTEKGKDVELRCDPISGHTALYWYRQSLGQGLEFLIYFQGNSAPDKSGLPSDRFSAERTGGSVSTLTIQRTQQEDSAVYLCASSLAVRGGTYEQYFGPGTRLTVT.

In this sample, this clone turned up a few times. The rearrangement uses TRBV10-3 and TRBJ1-1; D ambiguous. V shed 4 bases and J shed 2 bases, with 8 bases lying between them. This CDR3 is 13 amino acids long. Germline lookup yields CDR1 ENHRY and CDR2 SYGVKD. DNA for the CDR3: TGTGCCATCAGTGTCCCGGATAACACTGAAGCTTTCTTT. Its protein product is CAISVPDNTEAFF.

The V call is TRBV7-2, the J call TRBJ2-7, with D hard to call. The CDR3 has 14 amino acids. The germline V gene has CDR1 SGHTA and CDR2 FQGNSA. Deletions cut 3 bases from V and 4 bases from J, with 13 bases between. The CDR3 DNA follows: TGTGCCAGCAGCTTTGAGAGCGCTTCATACGAGCAGTACTTC. It codes for CASSFESASYEQYF. Full variable domain (remainder filled in from reference TRBV7-2 and TRBJ2-7): GAGVSQSPSNKVTEKGKDVELRCDPISGHTALYWYRQSLGQGLEFLIYFQGNSAPDKSGLPSDRFSAERTGGSVSTLTIQRTQQEDSAVYLCASSFESASYEQYFGPGTRLTVT.

The CDR3 coding sequence is TGCGCCAGCAGCTTCATTAATACCGGGACAGAGGCCTACGAGCAGTACTTC. It encodes CASSFINTGTEAYEQYF. This chain connects TRBV5-1 to TRBJ2-7; TRBD1 agrees at 7 bases. The CDR3 sequence is 17 residues long. The germline V gene encodes CDR1 SGHRS and CDR2 YFSETQ. The junction had 13 bases not matched to a gene; V was cut back by 2 bases and J by 2 bases.

V usage is TRBV5-1 and J usage is TRBJ2-5; tentative D call: TRBD1 (5 bases). Germline lookup yields CDR1 SGHRS and CDR2 YFSETQ. The CDR3 consists of 15 residues. The germline V and J ends were trimmed by 4 bases and 1 base, with 14 bases remaining between them. The CDR3 DNA reads TGCGCCAGCAGCGTATTACCAGGGCCCCAAGAGACCCAGTACTTC. Its translation: CASSVLPGPQETQYF.

The chain is built from TRBV30 and TRBJ2-7; D is perhaps TRBD1 (5 bases). The CDR3 length is 11 residues. V was pared by 8 bases and J by 7 bases, with 15 bases between. Germline values: CDR1 GTSNPN, CDR2 SVGIG (reference sequence). The CDR3 nucleotides read TGTGCCCAACTAACAGGTGCGGAGCAGTACTTC. Translating gives CAQLTGAEQYF.

The chain has TRBV7-9 and TRBJ2-3; TRBD2 agrees at 7 bases. This CDR3 contains 15 residues. With V trimmed by 5 bases and J by 7 bases, 12 bases remained unmatched. Germline loops: CDR1 SEHNR, CDR2 FQNEAQ (reference sequence). CDR3 protein: CASSSGTTDGNTQYF. The CDR3 DNA follows: TGTGCCAGCAGCAGCGGGACTACCGACGGAAATACGCAGTATTTT.

This CDR3 is CASSQNSGSYEQYF. Here the CDR3 DNA reads TGTGCCAGCAGCCAAAATAGCGGGAGCTACGAGCAGTACTTC. This chain joins TRBV14 and TRBJ2-7, with 9 bases lining up with TRBD2. Germline V gene sequence: CDR1 SGHDN, CDR2 FVKESK. CDR3 length: 14 residues. V gave up 2 bases and J gave up 3 bases; unmatched junction bases: 2.

This clone was recorded once. The gene calls are TRBV5-3 and TRBJ1-2; unclear D gene. TRBV5-3 is flagged as an ORF with uncertain function. Trimming took 4 bases from V and 5 from J, leaving 21 bases between them. The CDR3 sequence is 16 residues long. The chain's CDR3 is CARSVMGKTPWYGYTF. CDR3 sequence (DNA): TGTGCCAGAAGCGTGATGGGGAAAACCCCCTGGTATGGCTACACCTTC.

The V call is TRBV28, the J call TRBJ1-1; D might be TRBD1 (5 bases). The V gene lost 8 bases and the J gene lost 1 base, with 11 bases spanning the gap. The CDR3 spans 13 residues. The V gene's germline CDR1 is MDHEN and CDR2 SYDVKM. CDR3 bases: TGTGCCAGCCGCGCCACAGGGAACACTGAAGCTTTCTTT. Its protein product is CASRATGNTEAFF.

This chain links TRBV5-1 with TRBJ2-7, with D perhaps assigned TRBD1 or TRBD2 (5 bases each). This CDR3 has 15 amino acids. The V end lost 1 base, the J end lost 1 base, and 12 bases lay between the germline ends. Germline V gene data show CDR1 as SGHRS and CDR2 as YFSETQ. The CDR3 DNA sequence: TGCGCCAGCAGCTTGCGAGCAGGGAGTTCCTACGAGCAGTACTTC. It yields the protein CASSLRAGSSYEQYF.

The rearrangement uses TRBV27 and TRBJ2-4, with D unclear. The germline CDR1 and CDR2 sequences are MNHEY and SMNVEV (reference sequence). The CDR3 is made up of 13 amino acids. Trimming left V 4 bases short and J 13 bases short, with 17 bases between. The CDR3 protein is CASSYRTVGRQYF. DNA for the CDR3: TGTGCCAGCAGTTATCGGACCGTGGGTCGCCAGTACTTC.

This rearrangement joins TRBV28 to TRBJ1-5, with D perhaps TRBD1 (5 bases). CDR3 length equals 17 residues. The V end lost 6 bases, the J end lost 0 bases, and 18 bases lay between the germline ends. Germline CDR1 and CDR2: MDHEN and SYDVKM. CDR3 in DNA: TGTGCCAGCAGCCTGGGGGTTCTCAGATATAGCAATCAGCCCCAGCATTTT. Translation gives CASSLGVLRYSNQPQHF.

The genes are TRBV5-1 and TRBJ2-7; 11 nucleotides agree with TRBD2. Trimming at V came to 4 bases and at J to 5 bases, leaving 11 bases not matched to a gene. Looked up from germline, CDR1 is SGHRS and CDR2 is YFSETQ. This CDR3 comprises 16 residues. The CDR3 DNA sequence: TGCGCCAGCAGCCTACCACAACTAGCGGGAGCTAACGAGCAGTACTTC. Its protein product is CASSLPQLAGANEQYF.

With regard to this clone: A read error may produce the germline difference seen at one junction end. The V and J genes are TRBV4-1 and TRBJ1-2; TRBD1 might be the D (6 bases). Germline V gene data show CDR1 as MGHRA and CDR2 as YSYEKL. The CDR3 is 13 amino acids. The CDR3 sequence: CASRGRGVYGYTF. DNA for the CDR3: TGTGCCAGCAGGGGACGGGGCGTCTATGGCTACACCTTC.

V usage is TRBV4-1 and J usage is TRBJ2-1, with D perhaps being TRBD1 or TRBD2 (6 bases each). The CDR3 is made up of 17 amino acids. Trimming stripped 2 bases from V and 6 bases from J, with 20 bases between. The germline gives CDR1 MGHRA, CDR2 YSYEKL. CDR3 DNA: TGCGCCAGCAGCCAACTTGGCCCCGGGGGCGCGTTCAATGAGCAGTTCTTC. It encodes CASSQLGPGGAFNEQFF.

This clone was seen just once. V and J are TRBV11-2 and TRBJ1-1, with D hard to call. Trimming took 1 base from V and 11 from J, leaving 11 bases between them. CDR1 and CDR2 from the germline V gene are SGHAT and FQNNGV. There are 12 residues in the CDR3. The CDR3 DNA reads TGTGCCAGCAGCTTAGCACCCTCGGGTGCTTTCTTT. Translating it yields CASSLAPSGAFF.

The chain joins TRBV4-2 to TRBJ2-2; TRBD2 matches at 8 bases. Germline V lookup: CDR1 LGHNA, CDR2 YNFKEQ. V dropped 5 bases and J dropped 0; count of bases not matched to a gene: 2. The CDR3 runs to 15 residues. CDR3 sequence: CASSFGRANTGELFF. Written as DNA, the CDR3 is TGTGCCAGCAGCTTCGGGAGGGCGAACACCGGGGAGCTGTTTTTT.

The rearrangement links TRBV6-1 to TRBJ1-1; 8 nucleotides match TRBD1. Losses at the gene ends were 2 bases for V and 7 bases for J; bases not matched to a gene: 6. This CDR3 is built from 14 residues. In germline, CDR1 is MNHNS, CDR2 SASEGT. The CDR3 coding sequence is TGTGCCAGCAGTGAATACAGGGGGTACGGTGAAGCTTTCTTT. Residues: CASSEYRGYGEAFF.

This sequence joins TRBV5-1 and TRBJ1-2, with D perhaps TRBD1 (5 bases). Germline values: CDR1 SGHRS, CDR2 YFSETQ. This CDR3 contains 17 residues. V was shortened by 4 bases and J by 4 bases, with 23 bases between the two germline ends. In DNA form, the CDR3 reads TGCGCCAGCAGCGGGACGGGACCCGTCGTCTTAGGCTATGGCTACACCTTC. Its protein product is CASSGTGPVVLGYGYTF.

The chain joins TRBV11-1 to TRBJ2-5; 9 bases are shared with TRBD1. Germline V gives CDR1 SGHAT, CDR2 FQDESV (reference sequence). J lost 5 bases, V lost 3 bases, and 13 bases had no gene match. CDR3 size: 17 residues. CDR3 amino acids: CASSFNPGQGVGETQYF. The CDR3 DNA follows: TGTGCCAGCAGCTTCAATCCGGGACAGGGTGTTGGCGAGACCCAGTACTTC.

J is TRBJ1-1 and V is TRBV5-8; D ambiguous. V was shortened by 0 bases and J by 0 bases, with 6 bases between the two germline ends. Germline CDR1 SGHTS, CDR2 YDEGEE. This CDR3 has 14 amino acids. The CDR3 bases are TGTGCCAGCAGCTTGGTGGGTCTGAACACTGAAGCTTTCTTT. This gives the protein CASSLVGLNTEAFF.

The chain employs TRBV9 and TRBJ2-3; D could derive from TRBD1 or TRBD2 (5 bases each). Trimming took 3 bases from V and 5 from J, leaving 16 bases between them. CDR1 is SGDLS and CDR2 is YYNGEE in the germline V gene. The CDR3 runs to 15 residues. CDR3 bases: TGTGCCAGCAGCGCCCGGGGCGATCGTGGAGATACGCAGTATTTT. As protein: CASSARGDRGDTQYF.